This T cell receptor beta chain derives from a study of vaccination effects on CD4 cells after COVID-19 (dated by TCRdb to between 2022 and 2023). Concerning the study at large: Participants received two doses of either the BNT162b2 or the mRNA-1273 mRNA SARS-CoV-2 vaccine. In both COVID-19 convalescent patients and infection-naive vaccine recipients, the study compared SARS-CoV-2 spike-specific CD4+ TCR repertoires from before mRNA vaccination with those from after it. Cultures from other donors in the study were sequenced using the Oncomine TCR Beta short-read assay on an Illumina iSeq 100. Altogether, 10 COVID-19 convalescent patients and a handful of SARS-CoV-2-naive healthy vaccine recipients made up the full study.

Turning to this clone: What this receptor recognizes is not known. There are no base qualities to consult, and no much larger clone falls within one base.

To identify antigen-specific CD4+ T cell clonotypes by their expansion, the ViraFEST assay first stimulated PBMC with viral peptide pools and then applied TCR sequencing. After roughly 11 days of culture, CD4+ T cells were isolated with the EasySep CD4+ T cell isolation kit. Healthy vaccine recipients had no prior SARS-CoV-2 infection, confirmed by negative nucleocapsid antibodies before and after vaccination. Over 1.5 million PBMC per well were cultured with approximately 10 ug/ml peptides in IMDM containing roughly 5% human AB serum, approximately 9.9 IU/ml IL-2 and gentamicin. On days 3 and 7, half of the culture medium was replaced with fresh IL-2-containing medium. Unless noted otherwise, every peptide stimulation condition was cultured in triplicate wells. Using Ficoll-Paque Plus gradient centrifugation, PBMC were separated from whole blood and then either used fresh or cryopreserved at -140C. The overlapping peptide pools covered the spike proteins of SARS-CoV-2 as well as those of the common cold coronaviruses HCoV-NL63, HCoV-OC43 and HCoV-229E. The QIAamp micro DNA kit was used to extract genomic DNA from the cultured CD4+ T cells.

Broad study findings and their caveats: Clones induced by infection and clones induced by vaccination both contracted markedly at late timepoints after vaccination, which fits with T cell responses waning over time. Among healthy vaccine recipients, nearly all vaccine-induced clones were SARS-CoV-2 mono-reactive, and just 1 of 255 was cross-reactive with common cold coronaviruses. Limitations of the study were the small number of convalescent patients and the absence of early post-infection timepoints.

Including cysteine and phenylalanine, the CDR3 has 17 amino acids. Only the CDR3 DNA is retained, 51 bases long and in frame from the first base. V and J are trimmed by 4 bases and 4 bases, and the gene matches miss 18 bases of the junction. CDR1 and CDR2 are drawn from the germline V gene (reference sequence): GTSNPN, SVGIG. Receptor amplification or capture employed the immunoSEQ multiplex PCR assay. TCR beta CDR3 sequencing was performed on DNA from the cultured, isolated CD4+ T cells. Concerning the study's data processing: Non-productive TCR sequences were removed, reads were trimmed to the CDR3 region, and CDR3s of at least 7 amino acids were retained. Antigen-specific clonotypes were identified using the MANAFEST web app by comparison of expansion in peptide wells against reference cultures. For clones to be considered positive, expansion at FDR<0.05 versus reference and all other wells, an odds ratio above 5, and a frequency above 0.1% in two replicate wells were required. Cross-reactive clonotypes were defined as significantly expanded in SARS-CoV-2 spike wells and in at least one common cold coronavirus spike condition. CDR3 similarity was assessed by Levenshtein distance with the stringdist R package, and unrooted trees were built with ape in R 3.6.1. In its TCRdb copy, this immuneACCESS table keeps in-frame sequences only and misses some clones. Where compared with another copy, unresolved V genes explain less than half of these, and the others have no known cause. D and trimming come from the DNA, and the V and J calls and clone size come from that table. The sample table contains about 34,000 clones; only one count was recorded for 73% of them. Together, the top ten hold around 26% of the sample.

The sequencing used CD4+ T cells from PBMCs cultured with HCoV-OC43 spike peptides, collected before COVID-19 vaccination. The sample's cell subset or site, from its label and the paper: HCoV-OC43 spike overlapping peptide pool stimulation. The sequence was collected from a human donor who received a COVID-19 vaccine. The rearranged segments are TRBV30 and TRBJ1-1; 7 bases in the junction line up with TRBD1. The DNA sequence reads TGTGCCTGGATCCCGCCGGACAGGTCACCAAGGGGCACTGAAGCTTTCTTT. This codes for CAWIPPDRSPRGTEAFF. Here the CDR3 is joined to the reference TRBV30 and TRBJ1-1 genes, and the full variable domain is: SQTIHQWPATLVQPVGSPLSLECTVEGTSNPNLYWYRQAAGRGLQLLFYSVGIGQISSEVPQNLSASRPQDRQFILSSKKLLLSDSGFYLCAWIPPDRSPRGTEAFFGQGTRLTVV.